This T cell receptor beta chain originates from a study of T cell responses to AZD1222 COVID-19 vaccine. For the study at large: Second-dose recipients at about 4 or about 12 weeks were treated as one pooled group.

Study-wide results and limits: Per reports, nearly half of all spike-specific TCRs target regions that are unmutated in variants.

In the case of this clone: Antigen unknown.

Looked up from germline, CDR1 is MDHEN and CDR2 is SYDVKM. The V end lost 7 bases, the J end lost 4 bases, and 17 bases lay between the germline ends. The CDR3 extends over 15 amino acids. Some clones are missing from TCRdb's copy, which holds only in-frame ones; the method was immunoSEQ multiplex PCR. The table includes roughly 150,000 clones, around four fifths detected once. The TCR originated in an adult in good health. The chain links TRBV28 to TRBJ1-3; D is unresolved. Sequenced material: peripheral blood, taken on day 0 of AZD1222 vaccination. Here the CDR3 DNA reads TGTGCCAGCATCGACGGGTCGAGGCTCGGAAACACCATATATTTT. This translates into CASIDGSRLGNTIYF.